Below, 21 T cell receptor beta chains from the same sample are listed, as sequenced in a study of cytomegalovirus exposure and HLA in healthy donors. Primers: 60 Vbeta forward and 13 Jbeta reverse. Using immunoSEQ multiplex PCR, the repertoire was profiled, and TCRdb retains in-frame clones only, with some absent. In the table there are under 200,000 clones, roughly 13% of which are singletons. The sequenced sample was PBMCs. These receptors all come from a man aged 50-59 years in good health and CMV-seropositive.

This clone was picked up a small number of times. The chain links TRBV6-5 to TRBJ1-5, with D unclear. The germline V and J ends were trimmed by 4 bases and 2 bases, with 9 bases remaining between them. The CDR3 has 14 residues. Germline-derived CDR1 and CDR2 are MNHEY and SVGAGI. The CDR3 loop reads CASSSHSGNQPQHF. The DNA for the CDR3 is TGTGCCAGCAGTTCCCACAGTGGCAATCAGCCCCAGCATTTT.

CDR3 protein: CASSWDRASYNEQFF. The CDR3 coding sequence is TGTGCCAGCAGCTGGGACAGGGCCTCCTACAATGAGCAGTTCTTC. The gene calls are TRBV7-2 and TRBJ2-1; the match to TRBD1 covers 9 bases. The CDR3 is 15 residues long. CDR1 is SGHTA and CDR2 is FQGNSA in the germline V gene. Trimming at V came to 4 bases and at J to 0 bases, leaving 1 base not matched to a gene.

V usage is TRBV6-6 and J usage is TRBJ1-4, with 7 bases aligning to TRBD1. CDR1 and CDR2 (germline): MNHNY, SVGAGI (reference sequence). This CDR3 contains 14 residues. Unmatched junction bases numbered 12, after V lost 10 bases and J lost 7 bases. In DNA, the CDR3 is TGTGCCACCTACCTCAGGGGGAATGGTGAAAAACTGTTTTTT. As protein: CATYLRGNGEKLFF.

The V call is TRBV19, the J call TRBJ2-2, with D perhaps matching TRBD1 (6 bases). Germline V CDR1 and CDR2: LNHDA, SQIVND (reference sequence). Trimming took 7 bases from V and 5 from J, leaving 11 bases between them. The CDR3 is 13 residues long. The CDR3 coding sequence is TGTGCCAGTACTCAGGACAGAACCGGGGAGCTGTTTTTT. This sequence encodes CASTQDRTGELFF.

The gene calls are TRBV9 and TRBJ2-3; TRBD1 is a possible D gene (5 bases). CDR1 is SGDLS, CDR2 YYNGEE, per germline. V was clipped by 0 bases and J by 6 bases, with 11 bases between them. This CDR3 has 14 amino acids. The DNA of the CDR3 is TGTGCCAGCAGCGTAGCGCAGGGAAGGGATACGCAGTATTTT. Its protein is CASSVAQGRDTQYF.

The rearrangement links TRBV5-8 to TRBJ1-4, with 7 bases matching TRBD1. Looked up from germline, CDR1 is SGHTS and CDR2 is YDEGEE. This CDR3 contains 16 residues. Trimming removed 4 bases from V and 10 bases from J; junction bases left unmatched: 16. The chain's CDR3 is CASSVGQAPTRVKLFF. CDR3 nucleotide sequence: TGTGCCAGCAGCGTCGGACAGGCACCAACGCGGGTAAAACTGTTTTTT.

The rearrangement uses TRBV5-6 and TRBJ2-5; TRBD1 agrees at 9 bases. V lost 1 base to trimming and J lost 2 bases; unmatched junction nucleotides: 9. The germline CDR1 and CDR2 sequences are SGHDT and YYEEEE. This CDR3 is built from 17 residues. CDR3 loop: CASSLRGTGRFQETQYF. Written as DNA, the CDR3 is TGTGCCAGCAGCTTGAGGGGGACAGGGAGATTTCAAGAGACCCAGTACTTC.

The genes are TRBV5-4 and TRBJ1-6, with 7 bases aligning to TRBD1. J gave up 4 bases and V 4 bases, and 5 bases lay outside the gene matches. Germline CDR1 SGHNT, CDR2 YYREEE (reference sequence). The CDR3 has 15 amino acids. In nucleotides, the CDR3 is TGTGCCAGCAGCCTGGACAGGATTTATAATTCACCCCTCCACTTT. Translated, it gives CASSLDRIYNSPLHF.

The table lists this clone with a few counts. This chain uses TRBV30 with TRBJ1-4; D may be TRBD1 (5 bases). Trimming took off 0 bases at V and 8 bases at J, with 13 bases between the two ends. CDR3 length equals 14 residues. Germline loops: CDR1 GTSNPN, CDR2 SVGIG (reference sequence). CDR3 in DNA: TGTGCCTGGAGTGTACGGCAGGGTACGGAAAAACTGTTTTTT. It encodes CAWSVRQGTEKLFF.

This clone appeared once. CDR3 sequence reads: CASSVSSGEAGNTIYF. CDR3 sequence (DNA): TGTGCCAGCAGCGTAAGTTCCGGGGAAGCTGGAAACACCATATATTTT. The V gene is TRBV9, the J gene TRBJ1-3; no definite D call. Germline CDR1 reads SGDLS; CDR2 reads YYNGEE. V gave up 1 base and J gave up 2 bases, with 13 bases separating them. This CDR3 is 16 amino acids long.

The sample holds a few counts of this clone. The chain uses TRBV7-2 and TRBJ1-1; D is perhaps TRBD1 (5 bases). The CDR3 has 14 residues. Deletions cut 3 bases from V and 0 bases from J, with 8 bases between. Germline V CDR1 and CDR2: SGHTA, FQGNSA. In DNA, the CDR3 is TGTGCCAGCAGCTTTCCAGGGATGAACACTGAAGCTTTCTTT. It codes for CASSFPGMNTEAFF.

This clone was found a few times. The identical CDR3 is also encoded by other nucleotide sequences in the sample. The chain joins TRBV7-2 to TRBJ1-5; no clear D gene. The CDR3 loop spans 13 amino acids. Germline V lookup: CDR1 SGHTA, CDR2 FQGNSA. V lost 5 bases, J lost 4 bases, and 9 bases lay in between. CDR3 in DNA: TGTGCCAGCAGCCTGGGGAGGAATCAGCCCCAGCATTTT. This codes for CASSLGRNQPQHF.

The gene calls are TRBV23-1 and TRBJ2-7; D perhaps matches TRBD1 (5 bases). TRBV23-1 is filed as an ORF, its function uncertain. The V and J ends lost 7 bases and 5 bases respectively, with 15 bases between them. The CDR3 extends over 13 amino acids. CDR3 nucleotides: TGCGCCAGCATGGTACAGGTGGGCCACGAGCAGTACTTC. Translated, it gives CASMVQVGHEQYF.

J is TRBJ1-2 and V is TRBV19, with D unresolved. V was shortened by 1 base and J by 7 bases, with 16 bases between the two germline ends. There are 15 residues in the CDR3. Germline CDR1 is LNHDA and CDR2 is SQIVND (reference sequence). CDR3 residues: CASSIAHLGGPGYTF. The CDR3 DNA reads TGTGCCAGTAGTATAGCTCACCTAGGAGGACCTGGCTACACCTTC.

The chain is built from TRBV4-3 and TRBJ2-3, with 7 bases matching TRBD1. Germline CDR1 reads LGHNA; CDR2 reads YSLEER. Trimming cost V 0 bases and J 0 bases; bases outside gene matches: 15. CDR3 length: 20 amino acids. CDR3 sequence (DNA): TGCGCCAGCAGCCAAGAGGCCCTCCACGTTGGGACAGCAAGCACAGATACGCAGTATTTT. As protein: CASSQEALHVGTASTDTQYF.

The chain is built from TRBV5-1 and TRBJ2-7; the match to TRBD2 covers 7 bases. CDR3 length: 15 amino acids. Trimming cost V 5 bases and J 0 bases; bases outside gene matches: 8. Germline V gene lookup returns CDR1 SGHRS and CDR2 YFSETQ. In DNA, the CDR3 is TGCGCCAGCAGAGCGGGACCCGCGAGCTCCTACGAGCAGTACTTC. Translated, it gives CASRAGPASSYEQYF.

Concerning this clone itself: A read error may be the cause here, since a much bigger clone is one base away. CDR3 nucleotide sequence: TGTGCCAGCAGTTTCCAGGGGCTCACCGGGGAGCTGTTTTTT. Protein: CASSFQGLTGELFF. The V call is TRBV5-6, the J call TRBJ2-2; the D gene is possibly TRBD1 (6 bases). V lost 5 bases and J lost 4, with 12 bases in between. This CDR3 contains 14 residues. Germline CDR1 is SGHDT and CDR2 is YYEEEE.

J is TRBJ2-2 and V is TRBV9; D is unclear. Looked up from germline, CDR1 is SGDLS and CDR2 is YYNGEE. Deletions cut 4 bases from V and 4 bases from J, with 8 bases between. This CDR3 contains 13 residues. The CDR3 nucleotides read TGTGCCAGCAGCTACTCTAGCACCGGGGAGCTGTTTTTT. Translating it yields CASSYSSTGELFF.

The chain recombines TRBV18 with TRBJ2-4, with 8 bases matching TRBD1. There are 17 residues in the CDR3. CDR1 and CDR2 (germline): KGHSH, LQKENI. V shed 0 bases, J shed 8 bases, and the junction held 12 bases outside the gene matches. CDR3 in DNA: TGTGCCAGCTCACCACCGGACAGGGCTTTGAAATCATACATTCAGTACTTC. This sequence encodes CASSPPDRALKSYIQYF.

With regard to this clone: Without the conserved terminal phenylalanine or tryptophan, this CDR3 likely stems from a read error. The rearrangement uses TRBV30 and TRBJ1-1, with no clear D. The germline CDR1 and CDR2 sequences are GTSNPN and SVGIG (reference sequence). This CDR3 region has 11 residues. Here the CDR3 reads CATEQPLGAFV. The CDR3 bases are TGTGCAACGGAGCAGCCCTTGGGAGCTTTCGTT.

This clone has more than one count but fewer than ten. This sequence joins TRBV29-1 and TRBJ1-6; 11 bases line up with TRBD1. The CDR3 spans 13 residues. Germline CDR1 SQVTM, CDR2 ANQGSEA. After removal of 6 bases from V and 7 bases from J, the junction contained 2 bases not matched to a gene. The CDR3 DNA reads as TGCAGCGTGGGACAGGGGGGAAATTCACCCCTCCACTTT. Protein product: CSVGQGGNSPLHF.